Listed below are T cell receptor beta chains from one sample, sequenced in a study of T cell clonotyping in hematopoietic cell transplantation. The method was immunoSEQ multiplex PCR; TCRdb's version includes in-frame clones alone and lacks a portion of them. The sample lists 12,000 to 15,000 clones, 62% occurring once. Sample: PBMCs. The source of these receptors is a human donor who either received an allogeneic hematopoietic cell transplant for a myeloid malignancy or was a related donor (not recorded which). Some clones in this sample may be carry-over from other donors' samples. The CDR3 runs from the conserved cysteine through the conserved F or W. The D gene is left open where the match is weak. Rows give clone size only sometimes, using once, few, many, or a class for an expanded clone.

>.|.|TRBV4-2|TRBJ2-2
TGTGCCAGCAGCCAAGGGCCGGGACTCACCGGGGAGCTGTTTTTT
CASSQGPGLTGELFF
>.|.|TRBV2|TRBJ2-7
TGTGCCAGCGGCAGAGGGGGCTACGAGCAGTACTTC
CASGRGGYEQYF
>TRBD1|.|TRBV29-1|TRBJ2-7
TGCAGCGTTGTACTGAGAGACAGGGCCACCTACGAGCAGCACTTC
CSVVLRDRATYEQHF
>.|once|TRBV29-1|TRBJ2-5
TGCAGCGTTGTGGAGGGGGACGGGGAGACCCAGTACTTC
CSVVEGDGETQYF
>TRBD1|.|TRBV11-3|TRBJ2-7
TGTGCCAGCAGCTTGGCCTCGCGGGACAGGCACTCCGAGCAGTACTTC
CASSLASRDRHSEQYF
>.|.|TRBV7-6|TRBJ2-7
TGTGCCAGCAGCTTAGAACCGGGACAATTCCACGAGCAGTACTTC
CASSLEPGQFHEQYF
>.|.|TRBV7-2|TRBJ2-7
TGTGCCAGCAGCTTAGGGGCGCTAATACCGATTTACGAGCAGTACTTC
CASSLGALIPIYEQYF
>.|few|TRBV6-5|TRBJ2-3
TGTGCCAGCAGTTACTCGAGGCAGGGTTTCACAGATACGCAGTATTTT
CASSYSRQGFTDTQYF
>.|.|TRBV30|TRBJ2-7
TGTGCCTGGAGCCCAGACTTATACGAGCAGTACTTC
CAWSPDLYEQYF
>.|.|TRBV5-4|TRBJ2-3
TGTGCCAGCAGCCCTCGGGACTCGGCTCTAGGTACGCAGTATTTT
CASSPRDSALGTQYF
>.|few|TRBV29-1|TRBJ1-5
TGCAGCGCCCGGTGGGGGGATCAGCCCCAGCATTTT
CSARWGDQPQHF
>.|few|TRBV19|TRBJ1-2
TGTGCCAGTAGTACCTTGGGGTCCCGCTATGGCTACACCTTC
CASSTLGSRYGYTF
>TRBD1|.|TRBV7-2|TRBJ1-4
TGTGCCAGCAGAACCCAGACAGGGGTTGAGGAAAAACTGTTTTTT
CASRTQTGVEEKLFF
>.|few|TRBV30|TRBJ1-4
TGTGCCTGGAGTATCAGAGCAACTAATGAAAAACTGTTTTTT
CAWSIRATNEKLFF
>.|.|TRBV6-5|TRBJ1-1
TGTGCCAGCAGGCCGACAGCTTCTGAAGCTTTCTTT
CASRPTASEAFF
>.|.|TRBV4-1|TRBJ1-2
TGCGCCAGCAGCCAAGACAGCGGGATAGCTAACTATGGCTACACCTTC
CASSQDSGIANYGYTF
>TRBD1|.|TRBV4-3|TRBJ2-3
TGCGCCAGCAGCCCGCGGACAGGCCGGGCGCAGTATTTT
CASSPRTGRAQYF
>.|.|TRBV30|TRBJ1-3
TGTGCCTGGAGTGTATCCGGGAGAGGAAACACCATATATTTT
CAWSVSGRGNTIYF
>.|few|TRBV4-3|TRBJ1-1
TGCGCCAGCAGCCAAGATAGGACGTTGAACACTGAAGCTTTCTTT
CASSQDRTLNTEAFF
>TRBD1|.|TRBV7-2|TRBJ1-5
TGTGCCAGCAGCCTGAGACAGGGGGCTCAACAGCCCCAGCATTTT
CASSLRQGAQQPQHF
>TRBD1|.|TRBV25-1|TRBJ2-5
TGTGCCAGCAGTGCCGGGACAGGTTTTGAGACCCAGTACTTC
CASSAGTGFETQYF
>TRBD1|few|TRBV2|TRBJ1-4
TGTGCCAGCAGTTTCGGGACAGGGGATGAAAAACTGTTTTTT
CASSFGTGDEKLFF
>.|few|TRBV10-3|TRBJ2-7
TGTGCCATCAGCGGTGGGGGGTACGAGCAGTACTTC
CAISGGGYEQYF
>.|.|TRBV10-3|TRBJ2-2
TGTGCCATCAGTGATATTGGGGTCTTGAACACCGGGGAGCTGTTTTTT
CAISDIGVLNTGELFF
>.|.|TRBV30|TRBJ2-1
TGTGCCTGGAAAGGACTAGGGGGTGAGCAGTTCTTC
CAWKGLGGEQFF
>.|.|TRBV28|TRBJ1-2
TGTGCCAGCAAGACGGCTAGCTATGGCTACACCTTC
CASKTASYGYTF
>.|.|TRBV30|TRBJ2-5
TGTGCCCAATCGGCGGGGAACCAAGAGACCCAGTACTTC
CAQSAGNQETQYF
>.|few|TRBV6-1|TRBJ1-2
TGTGCCAGCAGGCCCGGTCGGGGTTCCAACTATGGCTACACCTTC
CASRPGRGSNYGYTF
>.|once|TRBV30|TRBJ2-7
TGTGCCTGGGGACTGATGACCTACGAGCAGTACTTC
CAWGLMTYEQYF
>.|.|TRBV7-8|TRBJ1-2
TGTGCCAGCAGCCCCGTGGTGTTGACAGCGGCTAACTATGGCTACACCTTC
CASSPVVLTAANYGYTF
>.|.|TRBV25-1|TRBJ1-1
TGTGCCAGCAGTGGTAACCCGGACACTGAAGCTTTCTTT
CASSGNPDTEAFF
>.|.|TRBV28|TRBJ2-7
TGTGCCAGCAGTTTACCCGTCTTTGGACAGTTCTCCTACGAGCAGTACTTC
CASSLPVFGQFSYEQYF
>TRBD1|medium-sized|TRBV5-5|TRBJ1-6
TGTGCCAGCAGCTTGGGATGGGACAGGGGGCGAGGCGGTCACTTT
CASSLGWDRGRGGHF
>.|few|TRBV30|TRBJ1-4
TGTGCCTGGAACCAAGGGGAGAATGAAAAACTGTTTTTT
CAWNQGENEKLFF
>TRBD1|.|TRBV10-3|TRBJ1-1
TGTGCCATCAGTAGGGGGACAGCTGAATTCGGAGCTTTCTTT
CAISRGTAEFGAFF
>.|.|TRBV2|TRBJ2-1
TGTGCCAGCAGTCGACTAGTGTCCGATGAGCAGTTCTTC
CASSRLVSDEQFF
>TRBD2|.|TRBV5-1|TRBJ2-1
TGCGCCAGCAGCTTGACTGTAGCGGGAGTCAATGAGCAGTTCTTC
CASSLTVAGVNEQFF
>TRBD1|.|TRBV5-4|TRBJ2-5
TGTGCCAGCAGCCCGGGGACAGGGATTGGAGAGACCCAGTACTTC
CASSPGTGIGETQYF
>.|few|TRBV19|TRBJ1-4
TGTGCCAGTAGTATGGGGAGCACGTCAAGTGAAAAACTGCTTTTT
CASSMGSTSSEKLLF
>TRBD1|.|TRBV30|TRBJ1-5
TGTGCCTGGAGTGCCTCAGGGACAGTCGGGTTCCAGCCCCAGCATTTT
CAWSASGTVGFQPQHF
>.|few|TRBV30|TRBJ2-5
TGTGCCTGGAGCCTCGACCGGGAGACCCAGTACTTC
CAWSLDRETQYF
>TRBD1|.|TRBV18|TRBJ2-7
TGTGCCAGCTCACCATCAGACAGGGTCGAGCAGTACTTC
CASSPSDRVEQYF
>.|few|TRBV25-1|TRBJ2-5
TGTGCCACCAGGGACCTAGGGGTGGGAGAGACCCAGTACTTC
CATRDLGVGETQYF
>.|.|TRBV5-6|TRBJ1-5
TGTGCCAGCAGCCGCTTCTGGGTTCGGAATCAGCCCCAGCATTTT
CASSRFWVRNQPQHF
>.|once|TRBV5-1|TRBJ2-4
TGCGCCAGCAGCCCCTCGGACCTAGGAGTTGGAAACATTCAGTACTTC
CASSPSDLGVGNIQYF
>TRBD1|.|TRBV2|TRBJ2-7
TGTGCCGGAGGGACAGGCGGGGTAGAGCAGTACTTC
CAGGTGGVEQYF
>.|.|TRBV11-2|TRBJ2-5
TGTGCCAGCAGCTCTCCCCGGACAGCCCCCTCAGAGACCCAGTACTTC
CASSSPRTAPSETQYF
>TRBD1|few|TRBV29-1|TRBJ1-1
TGCAGCGAGGGACAGCCGAACACTGAAGCTTTCTTT
CSEGQPNTEAFF
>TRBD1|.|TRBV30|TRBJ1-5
TGTGCCTGGAGTCCGACGACAGGGAGAAGCAATCAGCCCCAGCATTTT
CAWSPTTGRSNQPQHF
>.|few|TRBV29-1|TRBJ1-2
TGCAGCGTACTCCCAGGCAGGGACGATGGCTACACCTTC
CSVLPGRDDGYTF
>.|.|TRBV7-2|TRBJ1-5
TGTGCCAGCAGCTTAGGAATCGGTCGCCAGCATTTT
CASSLGIGRQHF
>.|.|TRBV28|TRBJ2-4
TGTGCCAGCAGTGTAGAGGCCAAAAACATTCAGTACTTC
CASSVEAKNIQYF
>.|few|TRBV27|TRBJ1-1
TGTGCCAGCAGACGATTGACAGGTACCCCCGAAGCTTTCTTT
CASRRLTGTPEAFF
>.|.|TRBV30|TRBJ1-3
TGTGCCTGGAGTCGGGGGAGTGAGGACACCATATATTTT
CAWSRGSEDTIYF
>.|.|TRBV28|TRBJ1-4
TGTGCTGCGACCGGGACGTCTGAAAAACTGTTTTTT
CAATGTSEKLFF
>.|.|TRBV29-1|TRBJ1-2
TGCAGCGTTGAGCCTCGGGGGCCTCACTATGGCTACACCTTC
CSVEPRGPHYGYTF
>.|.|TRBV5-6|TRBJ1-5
TGTGCCAGCAGCTTTTGGGGGCCCGGTCAGCCCCAGCATTTT
CASSFWGPGQPQHF